Presented here are 25 T cell receptor beta chains from one specimen sequenced in a study of breast tumors, draining lymph nodes, adjacent tissues. TCRdb re-derived calls from the multiplex PCR reads in MiXCR, one entry per CDR3 protein. This table has around 17,000 distinct CDR3 sequences, just under 45% appearing once. Sequencing input: tumor-adjacent breast tissue. Source of these receptors: a female donor with breast cancer. Some clones in this sample may be carry-over from other donors' samples.

By sample share, this clonotype is medium-sized. This chain links TRBV5-6 with TRBJ1-6, with D possibly matching TRBD1 (6 bases). This CDR3 contains 13 residues. Germline V gene sequence: CDR1 SGHDT, CDR2 YYEEEE. Trimming stripped 7 bases from V and 5 bases from J, with 10 bases between. CDR3 coding DNA: TGTGCCAGCGGGCCAGGGGATAATTCACCCCTCCACTTT. Protein: CASGPGDNSPLHF.

The gene calls are TRBV7-9 and TRBJ2-7; 7 nucleotides align to TRBD1. The CDR3 sequence is 14 residues long. CDR1 SEHNR and CDR2 FQNEAQ come from the germline V gene (reference sequence). V trimming: 8 bases; J trimming: 2 bases; junction bases outside the gene matches: 9. The CDR3 sequence is CASGRTGDPYEQYF. The CDR3 DNA reads TGTGCCAGCGGCCGAACAGGGGACCCCTACGAGCAGTACTTC.

The chain joins TRBV27 to TRBJ1-6, with 9 bases identical to TRBD1. Germline CDR1 MNHEY, CDR2 SMNVEV (reference sequence). Trimming removed 6 bases from V and 10 bases from J; junction bases left unmatched: 4. This CDR3 is built from 13 residues. Written as DNA, the CDR3 is TGTGCCAGCAGGGGACAGGGTTTGTCACCCCTCCACTTT. This codes for CASRGQGLSPLHF.

This clonotype occurred many times. This may be a read error: a much more frequent sequence differs by one nucleotide. The genes are TRBV6-6 and TRBJ2-2, with 14 bases aligning to TRBD2. Losses at the gene ends were 5 bases for V and 7 bases for J; bases not matched to a gene: 6. The CDR3 sequence is 16 residues long. In germline, CDR1 is MNHNY, CDR2 SVGAGI (reference sequence). The CDR3: CASSRTSGGTGGELFF. In nucleotides, the CDR3 is TGTGCCAGCAGTCGGACTAGCGGGGGGACCGGCGGGGAGCTGTTTTTT.

This chain uses TRBV9 with TRBJ2-2; possible D gene TRBD1, 5 bases. This CDR3 is 17 amino acids long. V lost 1 base and J lost 1, with 14 bases in between. CDR1 is SGDLS, CDR2 YYNGEE, per germline. In DNA, the CDR3 is TGTGCCAGCAGCGTACGACTCCACACAGGGAACACCGGGGAGCTGTTTTTT. Protein product: CASSVRLHTGNTGELFF.

The genes are TRBV2 and TRBJ2-7, with 14 bases matching TRBD2. J was trimmed by 6 bases and V by 6 bases; bases with no gene match: 4. Germline values: CDR1 SNHLY, CDR2 FYNNEI. The CDR3 totals 14 residues. In nucleotides, the CDR3 is TGTGCCAGCAGGACTAGCGGGGGGGCCGTCGAGCAGTACTTC. Translated: CASRTSGGAVEQYF.

By share, this clonotype counts as medium-sized. The V call is TRBV2, the J call TRBJ2-1; D unclear. The V end was cut by 4 bases, the J end by 7 bases, with 5 bases between. The V gene's germline CDR1 is SNHLY and CDR2 FYNNEI. This CDR3 region has 11 residues. The CDR3 region has the DNA TGTGCCAGCAGTGTCTTAAATGAGCAGTTCTTC. This encodes CASSVLNEQFF.

At least ten counts were recorded for this clonotype. The V gene is TRBV14, the J gene TRBJ2-1; D unresolved. Germline V gives CDR1 SGHDN, CDR2 FVKESK. The length of the CDR3 is 15 residues. V shed 1 base and J shed 9 bases, with 16 bases lying between them. The CDR3, as DNA: TGTGCCAGCAGCCAAGCAACGCCACGGGTCGGTGAGCAGTTCTTC. Translated, it gives CASSQATPRVGEQFF.

The chain uses TRBV15 and TRBJ2-6; TRBD1 is a possible D gene (5 bases). CDR1 LNHNV and CDR2 YYDKDF come from the germline V gene (reference sequence). Deletions cut 1 base from V and 1 base from J, with 8 bases between. This CDR3 has 16 residues. CDR3 coding DNA: TGTGCCACCAGCAGAGGCTCAGGGTCTGGGGCCAACGTCCTGACTTTC. This translates into CATSRGSGSGANVLTF. The whole variable domain, filled in from reference TRBV15 and TRBJ2-6, reads DAMVIQNPRYQVTQFGKPVTLSCSQTLNHNVMYWYQQKSSQAPKLLFHYYDKDFNNEADTPDNFQSRRPNTSFCFLDIRSPGLGDTAMYLCATSRGSGSGANVLTFGAGSRLTVL.

By sample share, this clonotype is medium-sized. The rearrangement uses TRBV10-3 and TRBJ2-5; possibly TRBD1 for D (5 bases). The CDR3 consists of 14 residues. Germline lookup yields CDR1 ENHRY and CDR2 SYGVKD. V gave up 4 bases and J gave up 1 base, with 10 bases separating them. For the CDR3, the DNA is TGTGCCATCAGTGGTCAGGGAACCCAAGAGACCCAGTACTTC. Translation: CAISGQGTQETQYF.

This clonotype occurred many times. This rearrangement joins TRBV11-3 to TRBJ2-1; TRBD1 matches at 8 bases. After removal of 8 bases from V and 9 bases from J, the junction contained 12 bases not matched to a gene. The CDR3 runs 14 residues. Germline CDR1 and CDR2: SGHNT and YENEEA. The CDR3 bases are TGTGCCAGCGGTTCAGGGGGCGCTTATGGTGAGCAGTTCTTC. As protein: CASGSGGAYGEQFF. Based on the CDR3 plus reference TRBV11-3 and TRBJ2-1, the full variable domain is EAGVVQSPRYKIIEKKQPVAFWCNPISGHNTLYWYLQNLGQGPELLIRYENEEAVDDSQLPKDRFSAERLKGVDSTLKIQPAELGDSAVYLCASGSGGAYGEQFFGPGTRLTVL.

The chain recombines TRBV28 with TRBJ1-1, with 9 positions matching TRBD1. CDR3 length: 15 amino acids. Germline V gene lookup returns CDR1 MDHEN and CDR2 SYDVKM. Unmatched junction bases numbered 8, after V lost 8 bases and J lost 1 base. CDR3 nucleotides: TGTGCCAGCGGCCTACAGGGGGCGCGGAACACTGAAGCTTTCTTT. It translates to CASGLQGARNTEAFF.

Only a few counts were recorded for this clonotype. This chain uses TRBV9 with TRBJ2-3, with TRBD2 matching over 9 bases. The CDR3 loop spans 14 amino acids. Looked up from germline, CDR1 is SGDLS and CDR2 is YYNGEE. Trimming cost V 6 bases and J 5 bases; bases outside gene matches: 7. The CDR3 DNA follows: TGTGCCAGCACAGTAGCGGGGGTAGGAGATACGCAGTATTTT. Translation: CASTVAGVGDTQYF.

This clonotype appeared a few times. The V call is TRBV20-1, the J call TRBJ1-4, with D perhaps matching TRBD1 (5 bases). V was cut by 5 bases and J by 14 bases, with 21 bases left in between. From germline, CDR1 is DFQATT and CDR2 SNEGSKA (reference sequence). This CDR3 spans 13 amino acids. The CDR3 DNA sequence: TGCAGTGCTCGGGGGTTACATAATGAAACCCTGTTTTTT. Its translation: CSARGLHNETLFF.

Ten or more counts support this clonotype. The CDR3 bases are TGTGCCAGCAGTGGAGGACAGCCGGGCACTGAAGCTTTCTTT. It translates to CASSGGQPGTEAFF. The gene calls are TRBV6-5 and TRBJ1-1, with D perhaps TRBD1 (6 bases). The CDR3 is 14 residues long. The germline CDR1 and CDR2 sequences are MNHEY and SVGAGI. Trimming pared 5 bases from V and 4 bases from J, leaving 14 bases between.

In its sample, this clonotype was seen many times. This chain links TRBV10-3 with TRBJ2-2; D is tentatively TRBD1 or TRBD2 (7 bases each). The germline V gene has CDR1 ENHRY and CDR2 SYGVKD. V lost 3 bases and J lost 6, with 11 bases in between. The CDR3 consists of 14 residues. The CDR3: CAISDSGGAGELFF. The CDR3 DNA follows: TGTGCCATCAGTGACTCAGGGGGGGCCGGGGAGCTGTTTTTT.

This clonotype has ten or more counts. This chain uses TRBV20-1 with TRBJ1-1, with D tentatively TRBD1 (6 bases). V was trimmed by 6 bases and J by 6 bases, leaving 17 bases between them. The CDR3 length is 13 residues. CDR1 and CDR2 (germline): DFQATT, SNEGSKA (reference sequence). CDR3 in DNA: TGCAGTGCAAGCAAGGGGGGGTACGCTGAAGCTTTCTTT. Translating it yields CSASKGGYAEAFF.

This clonotype has at least ten counts. This chain connects TRBV5-8 to TRBJ2-1, with a possible D match to TRBD2 (6 bases). The germline V and J ends were trimmed by 4 bases and 6 bases, with 11 bases remaining between them. Germline CDR1 reads SGHTS; CDR2 reads YDEGEE. This CDR3 is 13 amino acids long. The CDR3 DNA sequence: TGTGCCAGCAGCGGCGGGACTCGCAATGAGCAGTTCTTC. Translating it yields CASSGGTRNEQFF. The complete variable domain, with remaining parts taken from reference TRBV5-8 and TRBJ2-1, reads EAGVTQSPTHLIKTRGQQATLRCSPISGHTSVYWYQQALGLGLQFLLWYDEGEERNRGNFPPRFSGRQFPNYSSELNVNALELEDSALYLCASSGGTRNEQFFGPGTRLTVL.

V is TRBV5-6 and J is TRBJ2-7; 13 nucleotides line up with TRBD2. This CDR3 is built from 16 residues. Per the germline V gene, CDR1 is SGHDT and CDR2 is YYEEEE. With 2 bases clipped from V and 2 bases from J, the junction kept 4 bases outside the gene matches. The CDR3 protein is CASSFGLAGAAYEQYF. Here the CDR3 DNA reads TGTGCCAGCAGCTTTGGACTAGCGGGGGCAGCCTACGAGCAGTACTTC.

Comment on this clonotype: At one of its ends the junction is not consistent with the germline gene, which may arise from a read error. This sequence joins TRBV7-9 and TRBJ1-3; tentative D call: TRBD1 (5 bases). CDR3 length equals 9 residues. The germline V gene has CDR1 SEHNR and CDR2 FQNEAQ (reference sequence). The CDR3 DNA reads TGTGCCAGCAGCCCCCCGGGGGATTTT. Translating gives CASSPPGDF.

V is TRBV5-5 and J is TRBJ2-7; 13 nucleotides match TRBD2. The junction had 6 bases not matched to a gene; V was cut back by 2 bases and J by 4 bases. Germline V gives CDR1 SGHKS, CDR2 YYEKEE (reference sequence). The CDR3 spans 16 residues. The CDR3 region has the DNA TGTGCCAGCAGCTTTGGGACTAGCGGGGAAGGGTACGAGCAGTACTTC. It yields the protein CASSFGTSGEGYEQYF. The full variable domain, in which reference TRBV5-5 and TRBJ2-7 provide the parts outside the CDR3, is DAGVTQSPTHLIKTRGQQVTLRCSPISGHKSVSWYQQVLGQGPQFIFQYYEKEERGRGNFPDRFSARQFPNYSSELNVNALLLGDSALYLCASSFGTSGEGYEQYFGPGTRLTVT.

The chain employs TRBV6-1 and TRBJ1-2; no firm D call. This CDR3 has 12 amino acids. CDR1 is MNHNS and CDR2 is SASEGT in the germline V gene. V dropped 10 bases and J dropped 0 bases, with 9 bases sitting between them. This chain's CDR3 is CATTLANYGYTF. In DNA form, the CDR3 reads TGTGCCACCACACTCGCTAACTATGGCTACACCTTC.

This clonotype qualifies as medium-sized (0.01 to 0.1%). The rearrangement uses TRBV4-1 and TRBJ2-5, with a tentative D call TRBD1 (6 bases). The DNA end is more similar to TRBJ2-7, so the J call may be wrong. The CDR3 contains 15 residues. Per the germline V gene, CDR1 is MGHRA and CDR2 is YSYEKL. CDR3: CASSQGGQSSYEQYF. DNA for the CDR3: TGCGCCAGCAGCCAAGGGGGACAAAGCTCCTACGAGCAGTACTTC.

The rearrangement uses TRBV5-1 and TRBJ1-5; tentatively, D is TRBD1 (5 bases). Between the trimmed V and J ends, which lost 6 bases and 0 bases, there was a span of 19 bases. From germline, CDR1 is SGHRS and CDR2 YFSETQ. The CDR3 consists of 17 residues. DNA for the CDR3: TGCGCCAGCACCATGGAAGGGGAAGCGGATAGCAATCAGCCCCAGCATTTT. It codes for CASTMEGEADSNQPQHF.

This clonotype is medium-sized in the sample. The J gene is TRBJ1-6, the V gene TRBV20-1; 9 nucleotides line up with TRBD1. This CDR3 has 15 amino acids. The germline V gene has CDR1 DFQATT and CDR2 SNEGSKA (reference sequence). Trimming removed 5 bases from V and 6 bases from J; junction bases left unmatched: 8. Here the CDR3 reads CSARKDRGFNSPLHF. CDR3 coding DNA: TGCAGTGCTCGAAAGGACAGGGGATTTAATTCACCCCTCCACTTT.